This T cell receptor beta chain emerged from a study of blood T cell repertoires in COVID-19. The overall study: The analysed material was cDNA or gDNA that came from T cells, B-cell-depleted T cells, or PBMCs.

The study drew participants aged about 18 to 95 years from some 25 US areas. Categorization into cohorts depended on clinical history that participants reported. V lost 5 bases and J 1 base, leaving 8 bases between the germline ends. Germline assignment: CDR1 LNHDA and CDR2 SQIVND (reference sequence). This CDR3 comprises 13 residues. In the study's own analysis: Using reference gene primer amplification, nucleated cell counts were estimated. Libraries were prepared by immunoSEQ multiplex PCR; TCRdb keeps only in-frame clonotypes and omits some of them. The D gene and trimming were derived from the DNA, and the V and J assignments and clone size from that table. The sample records some 140,000 clones, 80% to 85% being singletons.

The TCR was taken from a man aged 35 to 55 with acute COVID-19. What was sequenced was PBMCs or T cells enriched from blood (not recorded which). This chain joins TRBV19 and TRBJ1-1; D is unresolved. CDR3: CASSGLENTEAFF. CDR3 nucleotide sequence: TGTGCCAGTAGTGGGCTGGAGAACACTGAAGCTTTCTTT.